This entry describes one T cell receptor (beta chain). The data derive from a study of naive and memory T cell subsets. The SP2 primer and nested alpha and beta constant region primers amplified ligated cDNA in four rounds. TCRdb re-called the 5' RACE reads through MiXCR, storing one row per CDR3 protein. The sample holds more than 55,000 distinct CDR3 sequences, more than 7.5% seen once. Between the trimmed V and J ends, which lost 4 bases and 6 bases, there was a span of 13 bases. The CDR3 covers 13 residues. Germline-derived CDR1 and CDR2 are SGHTA and FQGNSA. A UMI-containing oligonucleotide was joined by 3' ligation to the TCR cDNA template. Input was roughly 1 to 1000 ng of DNase-treated total RNA without cell sorting.

The V gene is TRBV7-2, the J gene TRBJ2-7; D perhaps matches TRBD1 (6 bases). The sequence was obtained from a female donor in good health. The CDR3 reads CASSSHRASEQYF. As DNA, the CDR3 is TGTGCCAGCAGCTCCCACAGGGCTAGCGAGCAGTACTTC. The entire variable domain, with the rest obtained from reference TRBV7-2 and TRBJ2-7, is as follows: GAGVSQSPSNKVTEKGKDVELRCDPISGHTALYWYRQSLGQGLEFLIYFQGNSAPDKSGLPSDRFSAERTGGSVSTLTIQRTQQEDSAVYLCASSSHRASEQYFGPGTRLTVT.